Sequencing of this T cell receptor beta chain was carried out in a study of T cells in Graves' hyperthyroidism and ophthalmopathy. The table lists this clonotype with many counts. What was amplified from RNA transcripts were TCR beta CDR3 regions. Initially, a first-round RT-PCR of the TCR CDR3 employed the HTBI primer set. TCRdb reprocessed the multiplex PCR reads via MiXCR and lists one record per CDR3 protein. Among 700,000 or so distinct CDR3 sequences, approximately 16% were seen once, and the ten largest hold about 8.4%. With V trimmed by 7 bases and J by 9 bases, 12 bases remained unmatched. This CDR3 contains 15 residues.

The genes are TRBV12-3 or TRBV12-4 and TRBJ1-6, with 7 bases lining up with TRBD1. The sequenced sample was blood. The receptor was isolated from a man aged 18 to 29 with Graves' hyperthyroidism. The CDR3, as DNA: TGTGCCAGCACCCCTACCCCAGGGGGAGTTTCACCCCTCCACTTT. This codes for CASTPTPGGVSPLHF.